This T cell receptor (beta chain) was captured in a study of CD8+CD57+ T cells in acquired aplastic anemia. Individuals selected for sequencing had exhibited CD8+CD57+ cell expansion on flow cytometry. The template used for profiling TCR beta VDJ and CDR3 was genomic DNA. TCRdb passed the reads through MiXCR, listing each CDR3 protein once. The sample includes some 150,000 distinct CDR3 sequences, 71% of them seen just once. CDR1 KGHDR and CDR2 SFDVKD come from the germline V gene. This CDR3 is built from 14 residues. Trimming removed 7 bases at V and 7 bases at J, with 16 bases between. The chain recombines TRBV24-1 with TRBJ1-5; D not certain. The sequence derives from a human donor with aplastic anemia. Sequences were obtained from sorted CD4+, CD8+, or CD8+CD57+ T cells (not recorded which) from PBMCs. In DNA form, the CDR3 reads TGTGCCACCAGGGCTGCCGGCGGGGAACAGCCCCAGCATTTT. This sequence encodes CATRAAGGEQPQHF.